A single sample gave rise to the 11 T cell receptor beta chains below, sequenced in a study of blood T cell repertoires in COVID-19. Measured with immunoSEQ multiplex PCR; TCRdb has only the in-frame clones, and not every one. Here the sample spans 150,000 to 200,000 clones, 60% to 80% being singletons. The sample comprised peripheral blood. These receptors were collected from a woman between 65 and 79 years old with acute or convalescent COVID-19.

There are a few counts of this clone. The CDR3, as DNA: TGTGCCAGCAGCTTAGGTGGGGCAGGGGACAATCAGCCCCAGCATTTT. This sequence encodes CASSLGGAGDNQPQHF. This chain uses TRBV7-9 with TRBJ1-5; possible D gene TRBD1, 6 bases. Germline CDR1 reads SEHNR; CDR2 reads FQNEAQ (reference sequence). The CDR3 runs 16 residues. The V gene lost 1 base and the J gene lost 3 bases, with 13 bases spanning the gap.

V is TRBV7-9 and J is TRBJ2-5; D is possibly TRBD2 (6 bases). Trimming pared 8 bases from V and 4 bases from J, leaving 20 bases between. This CDR3 has 15 amino acids. Germline-derived CDR1 and CDR2 are SEHNR and FQNEAQ (reference sequence). CDR3 in amino acids: CASFAVDYGSETQYF. CDR3 sequence (DNA): TGTGCCAGCTTTGCTGTGGACTACGGGTCAGAGACCCAGTACTTC. The variable domain in full, completed from reference TRBV7-9 and TRBJ2-5, reads DTGVSQNPRHKITKRGQNVTFRCDPISEHNRLYWYRQTLGQGPEFLTYFQNEAQLEKSRLLSDRFSAERPKGSFSTLEIQRTEQGDSAMYLCASFAVDYGSETQYFGPGTRLLVL.

The V and J genes are TRBV3-1 (or the pseudogene TRBV3-2) and TRBJ2-7; D possibly corresponds to TRBD2 (6 bases). This CDR3 spans 15 amino acids. Trimming took 3 bases from V and 0 from J, leaving 12 bases between them. The germline V gene encodes CDR1 LGHDT and CDR2 YNNKEL (reference sequence). The CDR3 sequence is CASSHRDSGSYEQYF. The CDR3 DNA sequence: TGTGCCAGCAGCCACCGGGACTCGGGCTCCTACGAGCAGTACTTC.

The chain has TRBV7-9 and TRBJ1-2; 7 nucleotides align to TRBD1. The CDR3 contains 13 residues. Trimming cost V 5 bases and J 8 bases; bases outside gene matches: 8. CDR1 and CDR2 from the germline V gene are SEHNR and FQNEAQ (reference sequence). The DNA for the CDR3 is TGTGCCAGCAGCCCGGGACAGCTCCAAGGCTACACCTTC. Translating it yields CASSPGQLQGYTF.

This clone was observed a few times. The V gene is TRBV7-2, the J gene TRBJ2-7; 7 nucleotides agree with TRBD2. V dropped 4 bases and J dropped 4; count of bases not matched to a gene: 10. The CDR3 loop spans 15 amino acids. From germline, CDR1 is SGHTA and CDR2 FQGNSA. CDR3 sequence: CASSSSGGSGYEQYF. In DNA, the CDR3 is TGTGCCAGCAGCTCCTCCGGCGGGAGCGGTTACGAGCAGTACTTC.

This clone occurred a few times. V usage is TRBV11-2 and J usage is TRBJ2-7; possible D gene TRBD1, 6 bases. The CDR3 covers 13 residues. V dropped 5 bases and J dropped 3 bases, with 11 bases sitting between them. The germline CDR1 and CDR2 sequences are SGHAT and FQNNGV. The CDR3, as DNA: TGTGCCAGCAGCCGACAGGTGCTCTACGAGCAGTACTTC. Translating it yields CASSRQVLYEQYF.

The chain carries TRBV7-2 and TRBJ1-2, with TRBD1 identical over 7 bases. CDR1 and CDR2 (germline): SGHTA, FQGNSA. CDR3 length: 14 residues. The junction had 11 bases not matched to a gene; V was cut back by 5 bases and J by 8 bases. Here the CDR3 reads CASSRQQGSWGYTF. The CDR3 DNA is TGTGCCAGCAGCAGACAACAGGGGAGCTGGGGCTACACCTTC.

The chain uses TRBV7-3 and TRBJ2-6, with a weak D call TRBD2 (6 bases). Between the trimmed V and J ends, which lost 1 base and 0 bases, there was a span of 7 bases. Germline CDR1 and CDR2: SGHTA and FQGTGA. The CDR3 runs 16 residues. Written as DNA, the CDR3 is TGTGCCAGCAGCTTAAGCGGGAACTCTGGGGCCAACGTCCTGACTTTC. Protein product: CASSLSGNSGANVLTF.

This clone was observed once. One end of the junction fails to match germline, which may point to a read error. The chain is built from TRBV6-5 and TRBJ2-7, with D perhaps matching TRBD2 (6 bases). The CDR3 spans 12 residues. Germline-derived CDR1 and CDR2 are MNHEY and SVGAGI. This CDR3 reads CASRPQLGGLHF. The CDR3 region has the DNA TGTGCCAGCAGACCCCAGCTAGGAGGGCTTCACTTC.

The chain carries TRBV12-3 or TRBV12-4 and TRBJ1-5; a weak D match, TRBD1 (6 bases). The V end was cut by 8 bases, the J end by 11 bases, with 16 bases between. This CDR3 region has 12 residues. The CDR3 nucleotides are TGTGCCAGCTCTCAAGGGGGGGCAACCCAGCATTTT. Residues: CASSQGGATQHF.

This chain uses TRBV27 with TRBJ1-6; 7 nucleotides line up with TRBD1. The CDR3 spans 14 residues. Trimming at V came to 5 bases and at J to 6 bases, leaving 4 bases not matched to a gene. CDR1 is MNHEY, CDR2 SMNVEV, per germline (reference sequence). In DNA, the CDR3 is TGTGCCAGCAGTCCGACAGGGTTTAATTCACCCCTCCACTTT. Residues: CASSPTGFNSPLHF.